This TCR beta chain was observed in a study of blood T cell repertoires in COVID-19. Clones were sequenced by immunoSEQ multiplex PCR, and TCRdb holds only the in-frame ones, with some missing. There are 300,000 to 400,000 clones in the sample; around nine tenths occur only once, and around 7.5% lies in the top ten. Trimming shortened V by 0 bases and J by 6 bases, and 12 bases separated the two germline ends. The CDR3 has 16 amino acids. Germline CDR1 is PRHDT and CDR2 is FYEKMQ (reference sequence). Material for sequencing was peripheral blood. The TCR sequence derives from a woman in her sixties with COVID-19, enrolled during active disease. This chain uses TRBV13 with TRBJ1-6; maybe TRBD1 (6 bases). The DNA for the CDR3 is TGTGCCAGCAGCTTAGGTGGCAGGGGTTCTAATTCACCCCTCCACTTT. It codes for CASSLGGRGSNSPLHF.